The rows below give T cell receptor beta chains drawn from one sample of a study of T-cell reconstitution after alpha-beta-depleted transplantation in children. Via MiXCR, TCRdb re-called the PCR reads, giving one row per CDR3 protein. Here the sample spans 330,000 or so distinct CDR3 sequences, about 7.3% being singletons. Sequenced material: peripheral blood, taken 360 days after TCRalphabeta/CD19-depleted stem cell transplant. The receptors shown here come from a female patient aged 2 to 10 who had a stem cell transplant for Fanconi anemia, so the T cells may come from the graft donor. CDR3s include the opening cysteine and the closing phenylalanine or tryptophan. The order of the fields is D gene, V gene, J gene, clone size, CDR3 DNA, CDR3 protein. A D gene is named only where the DNA matches it firmly. Not every row has a clone size; where given, it reads once, few, many or a size class.

>NA|TRBV12-3/TRBV12-4|TRBJ1-1|many
TGTGCCAGCAGTAGCGCCCAGGGGCTTTTCACTGAAGCTTTCTTT
CASSSAQGLFTEAFF
>NA|TRBV12-3/TRBV12-4|TRBJ1-2|many
TGTGCCAGCAGTTTATTTGACAGGCCGGACTTTGGCTACACCTTC
CASSLFDRPDFGYTF
>TRBD2|TRBV19|TRBJ2-3|NA
TGTGCCAGTAGCGAGCGGCGGGGGACAGATACGCAGTATTTT
CASSERRGTDTQYF
>NA|TRBV12-3/TRBV12-4|TRBJ1-6|NA
TGTGCCAGCAGTTTCGGGGGCCCCAACTCGAATTATAATTCACCCCTCCACTTT
CASSFGGPNSNYNSPLHF
>NA|TRBV15|TRBJ2-1|NA
TGTGCCACCAGCAGAGATCGTGGACAAAGCTCCTACAATGAGCAGTTCTTC
CATSRDRGQSSYNEQFF
>NA|TRBV10-1|TRBJ2-2|NA
TGCGCCAGCAGCGCCCCTTCATTCCAGGGGTACACCGGGGAGCTGTTTTTT
CASSAPSFQGYTGELFF
>NA|TRBV5-6|TRBJ2-5|many
TGTGCCAGCAGCTTGGCTGGGGGGTTGACCCAGTACTTC
CASSLAGGLTQYF
>NA|TRBV6-6|TRBJ1-1|many
TGTGCCAGCAACCGACATATTACTGAAGCTTTCTTT
CASNRHITEAFF
>NA|TRBV11-2|TRBJ1-4|NA
TGTGCCAGCAGCCCCGTGGGGAGGCCTCAATGGCTGTTTTTT
CASSPVGRPQWLFF
>NA|TRBV20-1|TRBJ1-4|many
TGCAGTGCTAGAGACCGCCGCTCTAATGAAAAACTGTTTTTT
CSARDRRSNEKLFF
>TRBD1|TRBV4-3|TRBJ1-4|NA
TGCGCCAGCAGCCAAGAAGTGGCAAGCACAGGGGGCGAAAAACTGTTTTTT
CASSQEVASTGGEKLFF
>NA|TRBV6-2/TRBV6-3|TRBJ2-1|NA
TGTGCCAGCACCTTTAGGGGCCGCCTCGATGAGCAGTTCTTC
CASTFRGRLDEQFF
>TRBD1|TRBV12-3/TRBV12-4|TRBJ2-1|many
TGTGCCAGCGGACAGGGGACCTACAATGAGCAGTTCTTC
CASGQGTYNEQFF
>TRBD2|TRBV4-2|TRBJ2-3|NA
TGTGCCAGCAGCCAAGAAGCTAGCGGGGGTACAGATACGCAGTATTTT
CASSQEASGGTDTQYF
>TRBD1|TRBV27|TRBJ1-6|NA
TGTGCCAGCACCACCACAGGGGCGAATTCACCCCTCCACTTT
CASTTTGANSPLHF
>NA|TRBV6-1|TRBJ1-2|NA
TGTGCCAGCAGTGAAACGATAGGCCACTATGGCTACACCTTC
CASSETIGHYGYTF
>TRBD1|TRBV7-9|TRBJ1-2|many
TGTGCCAGCAGCTTAGGTTACAGGGGCTATGGCTACACCTTC
CASSLGYRGYGYTF
>TRBD2|TRBV5-1|TRBJ2-3|NA
TGCGCCAGCAATAGGGGGACTAGCGGGAGCACAGATACGCAGTATTTT
CASNRGTSGSTDTQYF
>TRBD1|TRBV5-8|TRBJ1-5|NA
TGTGCCAGCAGCTTAAGGACAGGGGTAATTAATAATCAGCCCCAGCATTTT
CASSLRTGVINNQPQHF
>TRBD1|TRBV20-1|TRBJ2-1|many
TGCAGTGCCTCGACAGGGATCAAGAATGAGCAGTTCTTC
CSASTGIKNEQFF
>TRBD1|TRBV6-1|TRBJ2-1|NA
TGTGCCAGCAGTCAAGTCTCCCTAGGACAGGCCCCCAACAATGAGCAGTTCTTC
CASSQVSLGQAPNNEQFF
>TRBD1|TRBV12-3/TRBV12-4|TRBJ1-6|many
TGTGCCAGCAGTCCCACAGGGGCCAATAATTCACCCCTCCACTTT
CASSPTGANNSPLHF
>NA|TRBV28|TRBJ1-5|few
TGTGCCAGCAGTCCGGACAGTTATAATAGCAATCAGCCCCAGCATTTT
CASSPDSYNSNQPQHF
>NA|TRBV7-2|TRBJ1-5|few
TGTGCCAGCAGCCCTAAGGGGTTTAGCAATCAGCCCCAGCATTTT
CASSPKGFSNQPQHF
>NA|TRBV20-1|TRBJ2-5|many
TGCAGTGCTAGCTTCGAGGGGGAGACCCAGTACTTC
CSASFEGETQYF
>NA|TRBV9|TRBJ2-5|NA
TGTGCCAGCAGTACCAGAGGGGGGCCGGGTGAGACCCAGTACTTC
CASSTRGGPGETQYF
>NA|TRBV12-3/TRBV12-4|TRBJ2-6|many
TGTGCCAGCCCACCGAGGGGGGCGGCTGGGGCCAACGTCCTGACTTTC
CASPPRGAAGANVLTF
>NA|TRBV28|TRBJ1-3|few
TGTGCCAGCAGTTTGCGGAACCACCTCTCTGGAAACACCATATATTTT
CASSLRNHLSGNTIYF
>TRBD2|TRBV20-1|TRBJ2-2|many
TGCAGTGCTAGAGCTTTAAGCGGGGGGTCCCCCGGGGAGCTGTTTTTT
CSARALSGGSPGELFF
>NA|TRBV18|TRBJ2-2|few
TGTGCCAGCTCACCACCAGGGGAGACGATTAACACCGGGGAGCTGTTTTTT
CASSPPGETINTGELFF
>TRBD1|TRBV7-9|TRBJ2-3|NA
TGTGCCAGCAGCTTTTGGACAGGGGATGATACGCAGTATTTT
CASSFWTGDDTQYF
>NA|TRBV27|TRBJ2-7|many
TGTGCCAGCAGACCTAAGGTAGCGGCCTTATCCTACGAGCAGTACTTC
CASRPKVAALSYEQYF
>NA|TRBV6-1|TRBJ1-1|NA
TGTGCCAGCAGTGAAGTAGGGGGAAGCACTGAAGCTTTCTTT
CASSEVGGSTEAFF
>TRBD2|TRBV9|TRBJ2-1|few
TGTGCCAGCAGCGTGATGTTAGCGGGGGGGGGCTCTGGTGATAATGAGCAGTTCTTC
CASSVMLAGGGSGDNEQFF
>TRBD1|TRBV11-2|TRBJ2-3|NA
TGTGCCAGCAGCTCCCGACTTGGGGACAGGACCACAGATACGCAGTATTTT
CASSSRLGDRTTDTQYF
>TRBD2|TRBV7-9|TRBJ2-3|few
TGTGCCAGCAGCTCGTCCCGGACTAGCGTGAGCACAGATACGCAGTATTTT
CASSSSRTSVSTDTQYF
>NA|TRBV7-9|TRBJ1-1|many
TGTGCCAGCAGCTTAGCGCGCCTGGGAACAGGTCCCTTGAACACTGAAGCTTTCTTT
CASSLARLGTGPLNTEAFF
>TRBD2|TRBV7-8|TRBJ2-1|many
TGTGCCAGCAGCATGGGACTAGCGGCGGAGAAGGAGCAGTTCTTC
CASSMGLAAEKEQFF
>NA|TRBV5-5|TRBJ1-1|many
TGTGCCAGCAGCTGGGTGCCGGGTGATGCAATTCGCACTGAAGCTTTCTTT
CASSWVPGDAIRTEAFF
>TRBD2|TRBV7-2|TRBJ2-5|NA
TGTGCCAGCAGCCAAGTGGGACTATCCAGGGAGACCCAGTACTTC
CASSQVGLSRETQYF
>NA|TRBV29-1|TRBJ1-2|NA
TGCAGCGTTGTTGGGGGCGAAGGGGGCTACACCTTC
CSVVGGEGGYTF
>NA|TRBV7-9|TRBJ1-1|many
TGTGCCAGCAAGGACGGAACTGAAGCTTTCTTT
CASKDGTEAFF
>NA|TRBV4-3|TRBJ2-1|few
TGCGCCAGCAGCCAAGATTGGGTTGGTACCTACAATGAGCAGTTCTTC
CASSQDWVGTYNEQFF
>NA|TRBV27|TRBJ2-1|NA
TGTGCCAGCAGTTCCGTCCCTAATGACAATGAGCAGTTCTTC
CASSSVPNDNEQFF
>TRBD1|TRBV20-1|TRBJ1-2|few
TGCAGTGCTAGAGCCACGACAGGGTGGGGCTACACCTTC
CSARATTGWGYTF
>TRBD2|TRBV9|TRBJ2-2|many
TGTGCCAGCAGCCCCCGACTAGCGGGAGACGGTGTAAGCACCGGGGAGCTGTTTTTT
CASSPRLAGDGVSTGELFF
>TRBD1|TRBV7-2|TRBJ2-2|many
TGTGCCAGCAAGGGACCGGGACAGGGCAACACCGGGGAGCTGTTTTTT
CASKGPGQGNTGELFF
>TRBD1|TRBV5-1|TRBJ1-2|NA
TGCGCCAGCAGCTCGGGGACAGGGGGCATTGATGGCTACACCTTC
CASSSGTGGIDGYTF
>NA|TRBV7-9|TRBJ2-3|few
TGTGCCAGCAGCTATAGGACACCCTCGGTGGATACGCAGTATTTT
CASSYRTPSVDTQYF
>NA|TRBV6-2/TRBV6-3|TRBJ1-2|many
TGTGCCAGCAGTTACTTCGACAGCAGGATGGCTGGCTACACCTTC
CASSYFDSRMAGYTF
>TRBD2|TRBV28|TRBJ2-2|few
TGTGCCAGCAGTTTCCAACCCGGGGAGGGGTTGATCACCGGGGAGCTGTTTTTT
CASSFQPGEGLITGELFF
>NA|TRBV7-2|TRBJ2-1|NA
TGTGCCAGCAGCTTAGGGACAGGGACATATCGGGAGGCCTACAATGAGCAGTTCTTC
CASSLGTGTYREAYNEQFF
>TRBD1|TRBV19|TRBJ2-7|few
TGTGCCAGTAAAACGGGACAGGGAAACTACGAGCAGTACTTC
CASKTGQGNYEQYF
>TRBD1|TRBV10-3|TRBJ1-2|many
TGTGCCATCAGCCGACAGGGGCGGGACTATGGCTACACCTTC
CAISRQGRDYGYTF